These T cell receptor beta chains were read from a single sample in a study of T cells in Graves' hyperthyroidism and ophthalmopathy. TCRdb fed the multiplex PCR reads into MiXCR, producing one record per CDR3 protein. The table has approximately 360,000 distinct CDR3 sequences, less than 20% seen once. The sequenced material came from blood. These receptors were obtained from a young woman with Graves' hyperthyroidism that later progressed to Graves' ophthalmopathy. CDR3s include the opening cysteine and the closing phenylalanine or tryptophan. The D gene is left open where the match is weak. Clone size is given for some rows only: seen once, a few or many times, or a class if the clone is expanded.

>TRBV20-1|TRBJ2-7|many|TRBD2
CSARDPTSGDSYEQYF
TGCAGTGCTAGAGACCCGACTAGCGGAGACTCCTACGAGCAGTACTTC
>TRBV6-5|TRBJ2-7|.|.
CASSSPHRAPYEQYF
TGTGCCAGCAGTTCCCCGCATCGGGCCCCCTACGAGCAGTACTTC
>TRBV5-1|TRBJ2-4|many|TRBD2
CASRLAGANIQYF
TGCGCCAGCAGGCTAGCGGGAGCAAACATTCAGTACTTC
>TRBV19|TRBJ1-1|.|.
CASSILWNTEAFF
TGTGCCAGTAGTATACTATGGAACACTGAAGCTTTCTTT
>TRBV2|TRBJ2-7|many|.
CASNRDGLTYEQYF
TGTGCCAGCAACCGGGACGGGTTAACCTACGAGCAGTACTTC
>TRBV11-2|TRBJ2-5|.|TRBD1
CASRPGTVETQYF
TGTGCCAGCAGGCCCGGGACAGTGGAGACCCAGTACTTC
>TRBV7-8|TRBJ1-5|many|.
CASSSEGSNQPQHF
TGTGCCAGCAGCTCGGAAGGATCTAATCAGCCCCAGCATTTT
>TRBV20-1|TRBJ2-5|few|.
CSARVSPGLQTQYF
TGCAGTGCTAGAGTTAGCCCGGGGCTACAGACCCAGTACTTC
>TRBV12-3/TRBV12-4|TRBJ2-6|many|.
CASSLPLSVSGANVLTF
TGTGCCAGCAGTTTACCCCTATCAGTCTCTGGGGCCAACGTCCTGACTTTC
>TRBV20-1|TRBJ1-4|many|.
CSASKAQGSNEKLFF
TGCAGTGCTAGCAAGGCGCAGGGATCGAATGAAAAACTGTTTTTT
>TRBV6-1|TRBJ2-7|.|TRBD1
CASRDRVTYEQYF
TGTGCCAGCAGGGACAGGGTCACCTACGAGCAGTACTTC
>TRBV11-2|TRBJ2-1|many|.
CASNRETYNEQFF
TGTGCCAGCAACCGCGAGACCTACAATGAGCAGTTCTTC
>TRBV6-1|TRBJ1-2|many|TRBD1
CASSSGGSNYGYTF
TGTGCCAGCAGTTCAGGGGGCTCTAACTATGGCTACACCTTC
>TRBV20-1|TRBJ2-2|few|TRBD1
CSANRGANTGELFF
TGCAGTGCGAACAGGGGCGCGAACACCGGGGAGCTGTTTTTT
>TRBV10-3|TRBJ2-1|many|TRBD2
CAISRSGSEGNEQFF
TGTGCCATCAGTCGTAGCGGGAGTGAAGGCAATGAGCAGTTCTTC
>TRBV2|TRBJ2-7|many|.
CASSLYEQYF
TGTGCCAGCAGCCTCTACGAGCAGTACTTC
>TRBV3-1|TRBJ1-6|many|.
CASSQDGGVGNSPLHF
TGTGCCAGCAGCCAAGATGGGGGGGTAGGTAATTCACCCCTCCACTTT
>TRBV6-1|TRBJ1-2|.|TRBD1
CASSRDREGWNYGYTF
TGTGCCAGCAGTCGGGACAGGGAAGGGTGGAACTATGGCTACACCTTC
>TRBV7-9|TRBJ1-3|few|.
CASSWDTSGNTIYF
TGTGCCAGCAGCTGGGACACCTCTGGAAACACCATATATTTT
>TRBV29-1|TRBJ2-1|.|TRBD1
CSVSTGRSYNEQFF
TGCAGCGTTTCGACAGGGCGGTCCTACAATGAGCAGTTCTTC
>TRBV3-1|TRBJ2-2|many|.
CASSQNNPSTGELFF
TGTGCCAGCAGCCAGAACAATCCGTCCACCGGGGAGCTGTTTTTT
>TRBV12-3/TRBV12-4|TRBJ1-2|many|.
CASRLTGRNYGYTF
TGTGCCAGCAGATTGACCGGAAGAAACTATGGCTACACCTTC
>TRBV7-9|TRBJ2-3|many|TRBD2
CASSPPPPSGTDTQYF
TGTGCCAGCAGCCCCCCTCCCCCTAGCGGGACAGATACGCAGTATTTT
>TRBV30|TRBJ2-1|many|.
CAWGGGYNEQFF
TGTGCCTGGGGCGGTGGCTACAATGAGCAGTTCTTC
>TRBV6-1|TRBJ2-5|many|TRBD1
CASMDRVETQYF
TGTGCCAGCATGGACAGGGTGGAGACCCAGTACTTC
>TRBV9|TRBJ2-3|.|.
CASSVSSVADTQYF
TGTGCCAGCAGCGTTTCTAGTGTAGCAGATACGCAGTATTTT
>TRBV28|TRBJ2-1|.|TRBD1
CASSDGTGGYNEQFF
TGTGCCAGCAGTGACGGGACAGGGGGCTACAATGAGCAGTTCTTC
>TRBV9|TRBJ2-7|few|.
CASSGSGTSSYEQYF
TGTGCCAGCAGCGGTTCCGGGACTTCGTCCTACGAGCAGTACTTC
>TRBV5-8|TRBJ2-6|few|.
CASSSPAKSSSGANVLTF
TGTGCCAGCAGCTCACCGGCCAAATCAAGCTCTGGGGCCAACGTCCTGACTTTC
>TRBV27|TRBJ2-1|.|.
CASSLGAGRLSGEQFF
TGTGCCAGCAGTTTAGGGGCGGGTCGCCTGTCCGGTGAGCAGTTCTTC
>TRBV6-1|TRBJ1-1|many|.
CASSEVYREVTEAFF
TGTGCCAGCAGTGAAGTTTACAGGGAAGTGACTGAAGCTTTCTTT
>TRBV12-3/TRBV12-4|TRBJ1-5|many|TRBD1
CASSLGPGGMGQPQHF
TGTGCCAGCAGTTTAGGGCCAGGGGGCATGGGTCAGCCCCAGCATTTT
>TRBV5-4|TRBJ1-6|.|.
CASSQGVVGEVSPLHF
TGTGCCAGCAGCCAAGGAGTGGTCGGGGAGGTTTCACCCCTCCACTTT
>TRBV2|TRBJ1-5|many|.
CASRRDSNQPQHF
TGTGCCAGCAGGAGGGACAGCAATCAGCCCCAGCATTTT
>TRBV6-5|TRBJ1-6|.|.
CASSYSAREGSPLHF
TGTGCCAGCAGTTACTCGGCCAGGGAAGGTTCACCCCTCCACTTT
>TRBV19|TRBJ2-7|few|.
CASSIGGHSYEQYF
TGTGCCAGTAGTATTGGGGGTCACTCCTACGAGCAGTACTTC
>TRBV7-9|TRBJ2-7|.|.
CASSLGTALADFYEQYF
TGTGCCAGCAGCTTAGGGACAGCTCTAGCGGATTTCTACGAGCAGTACTTC
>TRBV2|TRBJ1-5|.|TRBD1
CASSDWDRSRQPQHF
TGTGCCAGCAGTGATTGGGACAGGTCCCGGCAGCCCCAGCATTTT
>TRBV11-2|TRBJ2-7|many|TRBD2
CASSFLSGLAGGLYEQYF
TGTGCCAGCAGCTTTCTCTCAGGACTAGCGGGAGGGCTCTACGAGCAGTACTTC
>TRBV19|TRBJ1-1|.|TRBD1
CASRSTGMIAEAFF
TGTGCCAGTAGGTCGACAGGGATGATCGCTGAAGCTTTCTTT
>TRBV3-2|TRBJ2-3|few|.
CASSQDPPLAGKHTQYF
TGTGCCAGCAGCCAAGATCCCCCTCTAGCGGGAAAACATACGCAGTATTTT
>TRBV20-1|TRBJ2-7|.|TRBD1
CSARGQGIAYEQYF
TGCAGTGCTAGGGGACAGGGAATTGCCTACGAGCAGTACTTC
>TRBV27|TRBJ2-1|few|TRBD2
CASSGLALLAGHPATGQFF
TGTGCCAGCAGTGGCCTGGCTTTACTAGCGGGCCACCCAGCCACGGGGCAGTTCTTC
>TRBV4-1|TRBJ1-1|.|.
CASSHRTALAASTEAFF
TGCGCCAGCAGCCATCGGACAGCCTTGGCAGCGAGCACTGAAGCTTTCTTT
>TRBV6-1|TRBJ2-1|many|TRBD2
CASSEGWGLADHNEQFF
TGTGCCAGCAGTGAAGGGTGGGGACTAGCAGATCACAATGAGCAGTTCTTC